Below, one T cell receptor (beta chain) is given with its context. Its antigen is not identified. These data are taken from a study of neoadjuvant anti-PD-1 for oral cavity cancer. Study-wide context: Around day 43, patients without progression received a fourth nivolumab dose before surgery. General observations from the study: Non-responders to neoadjuvant nivolumab had significantly more clonal PBMC T cells than responders.

Germline V gene lookup returns CDR1 KGHSH and CDR2 LQKENI. This CDR3 is built from 15 residues. V was cut by 5 bases and J by 5 bases, with 16 bases left in between. Time point reported: after neoadjuvant nivolumab, at surgical resection. Patients had newly diagnosed, untreated stage II-IVA oral cavity squamous cell carcinoma. PBMC libraries mostly used around 0.5 ug of input genomic DNA, with six replicates per sample. Clones were read by immunoSEQ multiplex PCR, and TCRdb kept only the in-frame ones, dropping some. The data contain some 9,500 clones, 65% to 70% of them singletons. V usage is TRBV18 and J usage is TRBJ2-4; D is unclear. The source was PBMCs, collected after nivolumab (anti-PD-1) treatment. The sequence derives from a person between 40 and 85 years old with oral cavity squamous cell carcinoma. The CDR3 DNA reads TGTGCCAGCTCATCCGGACGGCAGACTCAAAACATTCAGTACTTC. Translating gives CASSSGRQTQNIQYF.